This T cell receptor beta chain is from a study of T cell responses to AZD1222 COVID-19 vaccine. Study observations and caveats: Spike regions recognized by vaccine-associated CD4 TCRs spanned the protein, led by 160-218 and 743-854. Sampling captured repertoires only after the peak T cell response.

Germline CDR1 MNHEY, CDR2 SMNVEV (reference sequence). V was pared by 10 bases and J by 5 bases, with 15 bases between. The CDR3 length is 13 residues. About this clone itself: The antigen remains undetermined.

Data came from immunoSEQ multiplex PCR; TCRdb stores just in-frame clones and leaves some out. The table has fewer than 100,000 clones, roughly 85% seen once; the top ten hold about 9.9%. The sequence derives from an adult who received the AZD1222 COVID-19 vaccine. V usage is TRBV27 and J usage is TRBJ2-1, with D tentatively TRBD2 (6 bases). Material: peripheral blood, obtained 28 days after the second AZD1222 dose. As DNA, the CDR3 is TGTGCCAAAAAAACGGACTATCACAATGAGCAGTTCTTC. Its protein is CAKKTDYHNEQFF.